The present entry profiles one T cell receptor (beta chain) with its context. What it recognizes is unknown. The sample comes from a study of PD-1 blockade in classical Hodgkin lymphoma. Generated by immunoSEQ multiplex PCR, the TCRdb table keeps only in-frame clones and is missing some. The profile shows around 99,000 clones, 81% of them singletons. General observations from the study: Only CD4+ TCR diversity, not CD8+, had risen significantly by C4D1. The study found complete responders had baseline diversity similar to newly diagnosed patients.

All patients experienced relapse after autologous stem cell transplantation, and brentuximab vedotin exposure was variable. Trimming took 5 bases from V and 0 from J, leaving 10 bases between them. Germline V gives CDR1 SGHVS, CDR2 FQNEAQ. This CDR3 contains 14 residues. Material: peripheral blood mononuclear cells (PBMCs), obtained before the second cycle of nivolumab. This TCR came from a human donor with classical Hodgkin lymphoma. The V and J genes are TRBV7-8 and TRBJ1-1, with D tentatively TRBD1 (5 bases). The CDR3 DNA is TGTGCCAGCAGCAACGACAGAGTGAACACTGAAGCTTTCTTT. Translating it yields CASSNDRVNTEAFF. Using reference TRBV7-8 and TRBJ1-1 for the parts outside the CDR3, the full variable domain is GAGVSQSPRYKVAKRGQDVALRCDPISGHVSLFWYQQALGQGPEFLTYFQNEAQLDKSGLPSDRFFAERPEGSVSTLKIQRTQQEDSAVYLCASSNDRVNTEAFFGQGTRLTVV.